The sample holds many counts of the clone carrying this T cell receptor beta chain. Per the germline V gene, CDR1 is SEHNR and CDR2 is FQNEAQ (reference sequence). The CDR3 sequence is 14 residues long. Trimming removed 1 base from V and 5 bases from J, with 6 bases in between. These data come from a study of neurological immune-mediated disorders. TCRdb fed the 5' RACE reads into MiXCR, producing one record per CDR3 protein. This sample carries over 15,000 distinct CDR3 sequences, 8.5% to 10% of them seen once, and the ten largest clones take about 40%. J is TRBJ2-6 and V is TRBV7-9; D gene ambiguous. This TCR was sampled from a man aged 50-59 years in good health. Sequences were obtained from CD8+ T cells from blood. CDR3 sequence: CASSLVARANVLTF. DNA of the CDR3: TGTGCCAGCAGCTTAGTTGCCAGGGCCAACGTCCTGACTTTC.